The sequence of this T cell receptor (beta chain) was determined in a study of Graves' ophthalmopathy and Graves' hyperthyroidism. Study outcomes and limitations: With around 70% sensitivity and approximately 72% specificity, the model predicted ophthalmopathy progression.

With 6 bases removed from V and 2 bases from J, the gap between germline ends came to 11 bases. This CDR3 has 13 residues. To note about this clonotype: As yet, its antigen is unknown. This may stem from a read error, because a much larger clone lies one nucleotide away.

The TCR beta CDR3 regions underwent amplification from RNA transcripts. Investigators did first-round RT-PCR with HTBI primers, then second-round multiplex PCR. One entry per CDR3 protein results from TCRdb running MiXCR on the multiplex PCR reads. The sample shows around 1.1 million distinct CDR3 sequences, about 35% of them seen only once. Pregnancy or lactation, uncontrolled infections and other autoimmune diseases were grounds for excluding patients. Sequencing was performed on peripheral blood or thyroid tissue (not recorded which). The chain is built from TRBV12-3 or TRBV12-4 and TRBJ2-7; D remains ambiguous. This TCR was recovered from an adult man with Graves' hyperthyroidism. The CDR3 coding sequence is TGTGCCAGCAGAACGACAAGGGCCTACGAGCAGTACTTC. Its translation is CASRTTRAYEQYF.